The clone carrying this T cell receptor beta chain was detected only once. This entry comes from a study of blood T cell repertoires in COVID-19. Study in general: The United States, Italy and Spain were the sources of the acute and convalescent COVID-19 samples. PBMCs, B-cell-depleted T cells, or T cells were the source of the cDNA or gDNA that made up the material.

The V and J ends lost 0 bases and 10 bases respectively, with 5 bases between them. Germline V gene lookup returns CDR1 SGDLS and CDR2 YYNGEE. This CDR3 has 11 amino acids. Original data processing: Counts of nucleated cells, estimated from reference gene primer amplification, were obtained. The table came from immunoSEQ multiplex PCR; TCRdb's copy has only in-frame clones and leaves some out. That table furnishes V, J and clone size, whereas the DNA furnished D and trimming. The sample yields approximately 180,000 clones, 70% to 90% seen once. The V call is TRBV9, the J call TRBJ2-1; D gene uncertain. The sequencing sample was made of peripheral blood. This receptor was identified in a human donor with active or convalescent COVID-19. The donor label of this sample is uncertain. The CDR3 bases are TGTGCCAGCAGCGTAGGTTCAGAGCAGTTCTTC. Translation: CASSVGSEQFF.